The 20 T cell receptor beta chains below come from one sample, sequenced in a study of blood T cell repertoires in COVID-19. Some clones are missing from TCRdb's copy, which holds only in-frame ones; the method was immunoSEQ multiplex PCR. The table lists 200,000 to 250,000 clones, 80% to 90% of them singletons. Sequencing used peripheral blood. The receptor source for this set is a woman older than 75 with COVID-19, enrolled during active disease.

The chain uses TRBV6-6 and TRBJ1-2; 8 bases are shared with TRBD1. Germline-derived CDR1 and CDR2 are MNHNY and SVGAGI (reference sequence). The J segment lost 6 bases and the V segment lost 6 bases, leaving 6 bases of the junction unmatched. The CDR3 is made up of 13 amino acids. The CDR3 loop is CASSSPTGDGYTF. The DNA of the CDR3 is TGTGCCAGCAGCAGCCCGACAGGGGATGGCTACACCTTC.

This chain uses TRBV2 with TRBJ2-5, with D perhaps matching TRBD2 (5 bases). CDR3 length equals 15 residues. Germline V lookup: CDR1 SNHLY, CDR2 FYNNEI. Trimming removed 2 bases from V and 4 bases from J, with 14 bases in between. CDR3 DNA sequence: TGTGCCAGCAGTGAATCCACTAGTTCGGGAGAGACCCAGTACTTC. This sequence encodes CASSESTSSGETQYF.

This rearrangement joins TRBV5-1 to TRBJ1-2; D is uncertain. Trimming took off 6 bases at V and 4 bases at J, with 19 bases between the two ends. The CDR3 contains 15 residues. Germline CDR1 and CDR2: SGHRS and YFSETQ. CDR3 residues: CASIAYSGAPYGYTF. DNA of the CDR3: TGCGCCAGCATAGCTTACTCTGGTGCTCCCTATGGCTACACCTTC.

V gene TRBV5-1 combines with J gene TRBJ1-1; unclear D gene. In germline, CDR1 is SGHRS, CDR2 YFSETQ. The germline V and J ends were trimmed by 0 bases and 0 bases, with 12 bases remaining between them. CDR3 length equals 16 residues. The CDR3 DNA is TGCGCCAGCAGCTTGGATGGCCGAACGCTGAACACTGAAGCTTTCTTT. It is translated as CASSLDGRTLNTEAFF.

This clone was counted only a few times. V gene TRBV5-1 combines with J gene TRBJ2-2; weak D call: TRBD2 (5 bases). This CDR3 is 13 amino acids long. Germline CDR1 is SGHRS and CDR2 is YFSETQ. V lost 6 bases and J 2 bases, leaving 8 bases between the germline ends. The chain's CDR3 is CASKADNTGELFF. Here the CDR3 DNA reads TGCGCCAGCAAAGCGGATAACACCGGGGAGCTGTTTTTT.

The gene calls are TRBV5-1 and TRBJ1-1, with D possibly being TRBD1 (6 bases). From germline, CDR1 is SGHRS and CDR2 YFSETQ. The CDR3 is 15 residues long. Trimming pared 3 bases from V and 1 base from J, leaving 13 bases between. CDR3 DNA: TGCGCCAGCAGCTCACTCCTGGGGGCGAACACTGAAGCTTTCTTT. This gives the protein CASSSLLGANTEAFF. Filled out from reference TRBV5-1 and TRBJ1-1, the complete variable domain reads KAGVTQTPRYLIKTRGQQVTLSCSPISGHRSVSWYQQTPGQGLQFLFEYFSETQRNKGNFPGRFSGRQFSNSRSEMNVSTLELGDSALYLCASSSLLGANTEAFFGQGTRLTVV.

The rearrangement uses TRBV5-4 and TRBJ2-7; 8 nucleotides match TRBD2. The CDR3 length is 19 residues. Germline V lookup: CDR1 SGHNT, CDR2 YYREEE (reference sequence). Unmatched junction bases numbered 19, after V lost 2 bases and J lost 3 bases. In DNA, the CDR3 is TGTGCCAGCAGCTTCGGGGCAGGGCGGACTCGCGGGGGGAGCTACGAGCAGTACGTC. Amino acid sequence: CASSFGAGRTRGGSYEQYV.

The V call is TRBV18, the J call TRBJ1-1; 9 bases match TRBD1. There are 16 residues in the CDR3. Germline loops: CDR1 KGHSH, CDR2 LQKENI. The junction had 7 bases not matched to a gene; V was cut back by 1 base and J by 4 bases. CDR3 loop: CASSPQGQGGVTEAFF. The DNA for the CDR3 is TGTGCCAGCTCACCACAGGGACAGGGAGGTGTCACTGAAGCTTTCTTT.

This chain links TRBV28 with TRBJ1-5, with D possibly TRBD1 on 6 matching bases. Germline V gives CDR1 MDHEN, CDR2 SYDVKM. V was clipped by 4 bases and J by 3 bases, with 10 bases between them. The CDR3 consists of 14 residues. The chain's CDR3 is CASSYQGYNQPQHF. CDR3 sequence (DNA): TGTGCCAGCAGTTACCAGGGGTACAATCAGCCCCAGCATTTT.

CDR3 amino acids: CASRAGIGGYTF. Here the CDR3 DNA reads TGTGCCAGCCGGGCGGGGATCGGGGGCTACACCTTC. The chain is built from TRBV28 and TRBJ1-2; no reliable D call. Germline-derived CDR1 and CDR2 are MDHEN and SYDVKM. V lost 8 bases and J 8 bases, leaving 15 bases between the germline ends. This CDR3 has 12 amino acids.

The V gene is TRBV19, the J gene TRBJ1-1; D unclear. Germline CDR1 and CDR2: LNHDA and SQIVND (reference sequence). V dropped 7 bases and J dropped 10 bases, with 19 bases sitting between them. The CDR3 sequence is 13 residues long. CDR3 nucleotides: TGTGCCAGTACCACTAGGTCAGTCTCGGGAGCTTTCTTT. Its protein is CASTTRSVSGAFF.

The V gene is TRBV3-1 (or the pseudogene TRBV3-2), the J gene TRBJ1-3, with 8 bases fitting TRBD1. V lost 2 bases, J lost 12 bases, and 0 bases stayed unmatched. Per the germline V gene, CDR1 is LGHDT and CDR2 is YNNKEL (reference sequence). CDR3 length: 11 amino acids. CDR3 sequence reads: CASSQTGGIYF. The CDR3, as DNA: TGTGCCAGCAGCCAAACAGGGGGCATATATTTT.

This sequence joins TRBV28 and TRBJ2-7; 10 nucleotides line up with TRBD2. The germline gives CDR1 MDHEN, CDR2 SYDVKM. The CDR3 loop spans 15 amino acids. V lost 3 bases, J lost 3 bases, and 5 bases stayed unmatched. This CDR3 is CASSFPSGGVYEQYF. CDR3 nucleotide sequence: TGTGCCAGCAGTTTCCCTAGCGGGGGAGTCTACGAGCAGTACTTC. Drawing the rest from reference TRBV28 and TRBJ2-7, the complete variable domain is DVKVTQSSRYLVKRTGEKVFLECVQDMDHENMFWYRQDPGLGLRLIYFSYDVKMKEKGDIPEGYSVSREKKERFSLILESASTNQTSMYLCASSFPSGGVYEQYFGPGTRLTVT.

The CDR3 region is CASSYPEGGNYGYTF. The CDR3 nucleotides read TGTGCCAGCAGTTACCCCGAGGGTGGCAACTATGGCTACACCTTC. The genes are TRBV6-6 and TRBJ1-2, with D uncertain. V was trimmed by 2 bases and J by 2 bases, leaving 12 bases between them. CDR3 length equals 15 residues. CDR1 MNHNY and CDR2 SVGAGI come from the germline V gene (reference sequence).

The chain links TRBV5-1 to TRBJ2-5; possible D gene TRBD2, 5 bases. V was clipped by 0 bases and J by 5 bases, with 17 bases between them. The CDR3 runs to 16 residues. CDR1 and CDR2 (germline): SGHRS, YFSETQ. CDR3 coding DNA: TGCGCCAGCAGCTTGGCTTTGGGAGCGATACCTGAGACCCAGTACTTC. As protein: CASSLALGAIPETQYF.

This chain connects TRBV9 to TRBJ1-2; D gene unclear. The CDR3 is 17 amino acids. CDR1 is SGDLS, CDR2 YYNGEE, per germline. V was pared by 0 bases and J by 7 bases, with 22 bases between. The CDR3 protein is CASSVADSGPLSGGYTF. In DNA form, the CDR3 reads TGTGCCAGCAGCGTAGCGGATAGTGGGCCCCTCAGCGGTGGCTACACCTTC.

Only one count was recorded for this clone. The same CDR3 is also encoded by other DNA sequences in this sample. This chain connects TRBV5-1 to TRBJ2-3, with D possibly matching TRBD2 (5 bases). The CDR3 consists of 14 residues. Germline V CDR1 and CDR2: SGHRS, YFSETQ. Trimming took 0 bases from V and 1 from J, leaving 6 bases between them. The CDR3 DNA sequence: TGCGCCAGCAGCTTGGGGCGGGGCACAGATACGCAGTATTTT. This translates into CASSLGRGTDTQYF.

In regard to this clone: Other DNA sequences within the sample encode an identical CDR3. The chain joins TRBV18 to TRBJ1-3; D remains ambiguous. CDR1 and CDR2 (germline): KGHSH, LQKENI. Trimming removed 0 bases at V and 0 bases at J, with 6 bases between. This CDR3 has 15 residues. CDR3 amino acids: CASSPPAGSGNTIYF. The CDR3 DNA reads TGTGCCAGCTCACCACCGGCGGGCTCTGGAAACACCATATATTTT.

The V and J genes are TRBV3-1 (or the pseudogene TRBV3-2) and TRBJ1-1; D possibly corresponds to TRBD1 (6 bases). CDR3 length: 13 amino acids. From germline, CDR1 is LGHDT and CDR2 YNNKEL (reference sequence). V lost 0 bases and J lost 10, with 12 bases in between. This CDR3 reads CASSQDFGGAAFF. In nucleotides, the CDR3 is TGTGCCAGCAGCCAAGATTTTGGGGGGGCAGCTTTCTTT.

This clone occurred once. V is TRBV18 and J is TRBJ2-3; 12 bases fit TRBD2. The CDR3 loop spans 17 amino acids. Per the germline V gene, CDR1 is KGHSH and CDR2 is LQKENI. V was clipped by 0 bases and J by 1 base; unmatched bases: 2. DNA for the CDR3: TGTGCCAGCTCACCACCGCGGACTAGCGGGGGCACAGATACGCAGTATTTT. The encoded protein is CASSPPRTSGGTDTQYF.